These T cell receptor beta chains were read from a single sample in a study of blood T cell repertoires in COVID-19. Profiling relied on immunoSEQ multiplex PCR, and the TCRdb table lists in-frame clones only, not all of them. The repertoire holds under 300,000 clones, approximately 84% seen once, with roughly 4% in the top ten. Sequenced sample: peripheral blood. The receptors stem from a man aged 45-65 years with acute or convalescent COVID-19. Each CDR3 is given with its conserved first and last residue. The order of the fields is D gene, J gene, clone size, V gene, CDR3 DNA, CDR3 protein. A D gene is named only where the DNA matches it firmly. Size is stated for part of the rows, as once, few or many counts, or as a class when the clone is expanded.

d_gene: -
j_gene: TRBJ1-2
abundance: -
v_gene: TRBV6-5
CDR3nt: TGTGCCAGCAGTTACGGGGGGGTTCTGGGCTATGGCTACACCTTC
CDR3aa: CASSYGGVLGYGYTF

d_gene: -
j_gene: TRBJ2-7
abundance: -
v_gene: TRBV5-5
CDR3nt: TGTGCCAGCAGCCCGACTACGGGGGTCGGACGCGAGCAGTACTTC
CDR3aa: CASSPTTGVGREQYF

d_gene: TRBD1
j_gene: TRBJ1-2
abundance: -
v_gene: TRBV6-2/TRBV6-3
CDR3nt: TGTGCCAGCAGTTACACAGGACAGGGGGCTTACTATGGCTACACCTTC
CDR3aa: CASSYTGQGAYYGYTF

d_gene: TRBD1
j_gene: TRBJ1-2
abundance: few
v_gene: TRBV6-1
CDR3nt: TGTGCCAGCAGTGACCTCGGACAGGGCGGCTACACCTTC
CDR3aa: CASSDLGQGGYTF

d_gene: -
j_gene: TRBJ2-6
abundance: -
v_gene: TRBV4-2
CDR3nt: TGTGCCAGCAGCCAAGATCGTACGGGGTGGGCTGGGGCCAACGTCCTGACTTTC
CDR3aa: CASSQDRTGWAGANVLTF

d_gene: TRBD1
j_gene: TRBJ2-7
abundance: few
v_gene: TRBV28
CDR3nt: TGTGCCAGCAGTCCCCCCCCCGGACAGGGGAACCCCTACGAGCAGTACTTC
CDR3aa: CASSPPPGQGNPYEQYF

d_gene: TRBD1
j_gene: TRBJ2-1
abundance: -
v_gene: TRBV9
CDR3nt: TGTGCCAGCAGCGTAGATCAGGGGGTCTACAATGAGCAGTTCTTC
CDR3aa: CASSVDQGVYNEQFF

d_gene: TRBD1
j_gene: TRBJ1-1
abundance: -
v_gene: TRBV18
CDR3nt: TGTGCCAGCTCACCACGCGGGACAGGGGAAGCTTTCTTT
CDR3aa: CASSPRGTGEAFF

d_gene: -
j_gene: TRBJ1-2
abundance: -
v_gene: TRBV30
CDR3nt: TGTGCCTGGAGTTTTGCGGGGTTGGGAAGATTGGACTCCCAGGGCTACACCTTC
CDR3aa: CAWSFAGLGRLDSQGYTF

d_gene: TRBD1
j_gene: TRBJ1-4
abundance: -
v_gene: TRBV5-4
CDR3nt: TGTGCCAGCAGCTTGGAGGGACAGGGCCAGAATGAAAAACTGTTTTTT
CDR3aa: CASSLEGQGQNEKLFF

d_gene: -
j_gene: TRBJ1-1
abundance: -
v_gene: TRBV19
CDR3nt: TGTGCCAGTAGCCAGGGGCCGGGCCGCGAGGTCGCTTTCTTT
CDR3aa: CASSQGPGREVAFF

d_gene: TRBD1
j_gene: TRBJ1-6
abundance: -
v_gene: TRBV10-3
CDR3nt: TGTGCCATCAGTGTAGGACAGGGAAATTCACCCCTCCACTTT
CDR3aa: CAISVGQGNSPLHF

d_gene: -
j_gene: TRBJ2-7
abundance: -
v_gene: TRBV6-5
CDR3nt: TGTGCCAGCAGTCAACAGGGCCATTCCTACGAGCAGTACTTC
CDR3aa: CASSQQGHSYEQYF

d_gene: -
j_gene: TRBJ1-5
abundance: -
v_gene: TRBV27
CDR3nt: TGTGCCAGCAGTTTAATGGGGGCTCTAGGGAATCAGCCCCAGCATTTT
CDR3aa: CASSLMGALGNQPQHF

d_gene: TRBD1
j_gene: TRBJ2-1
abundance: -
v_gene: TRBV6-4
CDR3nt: TGTGCCAGCAGTGAGACAGGGACGGCGGCGAATGAGCAGTTCTTC
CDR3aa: CASSETGTAANEQFF

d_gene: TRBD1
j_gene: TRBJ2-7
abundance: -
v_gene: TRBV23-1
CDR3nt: TGCGCCAGCAGTCAACCTCAATCCCGACTGGACAGGTTCTACTACGAGCAGTACTTC
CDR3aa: CASSQPQSRLDRFYYEQYF

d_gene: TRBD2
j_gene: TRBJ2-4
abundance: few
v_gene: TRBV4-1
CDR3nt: TGCGCCAGCAGCCAGAGGGGCCAGCGGGAGGACGACATTCAGTACTTC
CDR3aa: CASSQRGQREDDIQYF

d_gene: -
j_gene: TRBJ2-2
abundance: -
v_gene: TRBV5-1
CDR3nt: TGCGCCAGCAGCTCCCCTCAGGGCGGGGAGCTGTTTTTT
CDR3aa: CASSSPQGGELFF

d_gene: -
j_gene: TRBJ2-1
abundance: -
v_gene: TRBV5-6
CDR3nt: TGTGCCAGCAGCAAAGGACAAAGCTCCTACAATGAGCAGTTCTTC
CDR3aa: CASSKGQSSYNEQFF

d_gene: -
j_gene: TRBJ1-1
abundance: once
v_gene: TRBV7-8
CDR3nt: TGTGCCAGCAGCCTAACAGGTGACACTGAAGCTTTCTTT
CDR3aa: CASSLTGDTEAFF

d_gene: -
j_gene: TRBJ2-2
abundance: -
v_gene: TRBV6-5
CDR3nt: TGTGCCAGCAGATACCGACTACCTCTTCCCGGGGAGCTGTTTTTT
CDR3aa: CASRYRLPLPGELFF

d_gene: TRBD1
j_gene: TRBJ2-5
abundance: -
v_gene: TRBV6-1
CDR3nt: TGTGCCAGCAGTGGTCCCGGGACAGGGGTACGGGGAGAGACCCAGTACTTC
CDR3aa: CASSGPGTGVRGETQYF

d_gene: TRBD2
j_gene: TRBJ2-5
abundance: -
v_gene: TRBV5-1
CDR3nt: TGCGCCAGCAGCCCCGGGGGGACCCAAGAGACCCAGTACTTC
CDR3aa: CASSPGGTQETQYF

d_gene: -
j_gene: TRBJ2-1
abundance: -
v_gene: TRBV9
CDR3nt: TGTGCCAGCAGCGGTCGGACAGTACACCATGAGCAGTTCTTC
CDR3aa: CASSGRTVHHEQFF

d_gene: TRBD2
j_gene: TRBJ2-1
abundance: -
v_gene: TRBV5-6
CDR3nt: TGTGCCAGCAGCGGGGGACTAGCAGCGAACAATGAGCAGTTCTTC
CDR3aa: CASSGGLAANNEQFF

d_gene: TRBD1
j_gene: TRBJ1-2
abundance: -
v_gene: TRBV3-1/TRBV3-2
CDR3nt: TGTGCCAGCAGTTCTCCGACAGGGATCTATGGCTACACCTTC
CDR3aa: CASSSPTGIYGYTF

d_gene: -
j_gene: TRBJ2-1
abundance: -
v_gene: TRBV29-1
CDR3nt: TGCAGCGTTGAACGGGGTTCCAATGAGCAGTTCTTC
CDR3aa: CSVERGSNEQFF

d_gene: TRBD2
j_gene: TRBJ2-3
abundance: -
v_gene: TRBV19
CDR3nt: TGTGCCAGTAGTATAGTAGCGGGAGGGCCGTTTGGTTTGAGCACAGATACGCAGTATTTT
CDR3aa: CASSIVAGGPFGLSTDTQYF

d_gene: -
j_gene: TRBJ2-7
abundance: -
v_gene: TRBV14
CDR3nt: TGTGCCAGCGGGGCAGGGAATGTTTACGAGCAGTACTTC
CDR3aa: CASGAGNVYEQYF